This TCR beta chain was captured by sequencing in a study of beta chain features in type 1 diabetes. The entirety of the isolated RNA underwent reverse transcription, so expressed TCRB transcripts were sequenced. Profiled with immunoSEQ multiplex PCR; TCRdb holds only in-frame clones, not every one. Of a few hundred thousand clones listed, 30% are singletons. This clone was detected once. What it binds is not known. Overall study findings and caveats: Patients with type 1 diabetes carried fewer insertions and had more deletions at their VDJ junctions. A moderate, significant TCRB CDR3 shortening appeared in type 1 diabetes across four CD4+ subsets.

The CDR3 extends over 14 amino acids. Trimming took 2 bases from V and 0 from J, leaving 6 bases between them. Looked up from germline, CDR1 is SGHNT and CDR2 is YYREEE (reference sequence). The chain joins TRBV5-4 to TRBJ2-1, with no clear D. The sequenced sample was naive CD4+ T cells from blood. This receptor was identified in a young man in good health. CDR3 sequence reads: CASSFPDSYNEQFF. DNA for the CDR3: TGTGCCAGCAGCTTCCCCGACTCCTACAATGAGCAGTTCTTC.